These 18 T cell receptor beta chains were sequenced from one sample in a study of beta chain features in type 1 diabetes. The sequenced template was cDNA made from the entire isolated RNA. Here immunoSEQ multiplex PCR was the method, and the copy in TCRdb shows in-frame clones only, minus some. The top ten clones hold about 0.02% of a sample with over 700,000 clones, 17% of them seen once. The sample comprised naive CD4+ T cells from blood. All receptors come from a woman between 18 and 30 years old in good health.

V is TRBV5-1 and J is TRBJ2-7, with D unclear. The V gene lost 1 base and the J gene lost 3 bases, with 14 bases spanning the gap. Germline CDR1 and CDR2: SGHRS and YFSETQ. There are 15 residues in the CDR3. The chain's CDR3 is CASSLYANKYYEQYF. CDR3 nucleotide sequence: TGCGCCAGCAGCTTGTACGCGAATAAATACTACGAGCAGTACTTC. The full variable domain, in which reference TRBV5-1 and TRBJ2-7 provide the parts outside the CDR3, is KAGVTQTPRYLIKTRGQQVTLSCSPISGHRSVSWYQQTPGQGLQFLFEYFSETQRNKGNFPGRFSGRQFSNSRSEMNVSTLELGDSALYLCASSLYANKYYEQYFGPGTRLTVT.

The chain employs TRBV5-6 and TRBJ2-3, with TRBD1 as a possible D gene (6 bases). CDR1 is SGHDT, CDR2 YYEEEE, per germline. V lost 2 bases, J lost 4 bases, and 14 bases lay in between. The CDR3 runs to 15 residues. Here the CDR3 DNA reads TGTGCCAGCAGCTTTCTTGGGCAGGGGTCAGATACGCAGTATTTT. It encodes CASSFLGQGSDTQYF.

As regards this clone: The same CDR3 can be traced to other DNA sequences in this sample. V and J are TRBV9 and TRBJ2-1; D uncertain. Trimming left V 0 bases short and J 3 bases short, with 10 bases between. CDR1 and CDR2 from the germline V gene are SGDLS and YYNGEE. The CDR3 spans 15 residues. CDR3 protein: CASSVGQGNYNEQFF. CDR3 DNA: TGTGCCAGCAGCGTAGGCCAAGGGAACTACAATGAGCAGTTCTTC.

The chain recombines TRBV25-1 with TRBJ2-1, with 9 bases that match TRBD1. V shed 10 bases, J shed 4 bases, and the junction held 14 bases outside the gene matches. The germline gives CDR1 MGHDK, CDR2 SYGVNS. The CDR3 is 16 amino acids. As DNA, the CDR3 is TGTGCCACCTCAGAGACCCCGGGACAGGGTTACAATGAGCAGTTCTTC. Translation gives CATSETPGQGYNEQFF.

CDR3 sequence reads: CASSLTSAPDNEQFF. The CDR3 DNA reads as TGTGCCAGCTCACTGACTAGCGCACCGGACAATGAGCAGTTCTTC. The rearrangement links TRBV18 to TRBJ2-1; 8 nucleotides match TRBD2. CDR1 and CDR2 from the germline V gene are KGHSH and LQKENI. After removal of 4 bases from V and 5 bases from J, the junction contained 7 bases not matched to a gene. The CDR3 covers 15 residues.

V usage is TRBV7-2 and J usage is TRBJ2-7; D ambiguous. Germline-derived CDR1 and CDR2 are SGHTA and FQGNSA. V lost 2 bases to trimming and J lost 6 bases, with 5 bases between them. The CDR3 runs to 11 residues. The CDR3 nucleotides are TGTGCCAGCAGCTTATGGAGCGAGCAGTACTTC. It is translated as CASSLWSEQYF.

As DNA, the CDR3 is TGTGCCAGCATCGGGGGGGATAACTACGAGCAGTACTTC. Translating gives CASIGGDNYEQYF. J is TRBJ2-7 and V is TRBV6-6; 8 positions agree with TRBD2. CDR3 length: 13 amino acids. V lost 7 bases to trimming and J lost 3 bases; unmatched junction nucleotides: 5. The V gene's germline CDR1 is MNHNY and CDR2 SVGAGI (reference sequence).

This CDR3 reads CASSPATHSNYGYTF. The CDR3 nucleotides are TGTGCCAGCTCACCCGCGACACACTCTAACTATGGCTACACCTTC. V gene TRBV18 combines with J gene TRBJ1-2; D uncertain. This CDR3 has 15 residues. CDR1 is KGHSH, CDR2 LQKENI, per germline. V lost 3 bases, J lost 0 bases, and 11 bases lay in between. Based on the CDR3 plus reference TRBV18 and TRBJ1-2, the full variable domain is NAGVMQNPRHLVRRRGQEARLRCSPMKGHSHVYWYRQLPEEGLKFMVYLQKENIIDESGMPKERFSAEFPKEGPSILRIQQVVRGDSAAYFCASSPATHSNYGYTFGSGTRLTVV.

The chain couples TRBV4-2 to TRBJ2-2, with no clear D. The length of the CDR3 is 14 residues. Germline CDR1 reads LGHNA; CDR2 reads YNFKEQ. Trimming removed 0 bases at V and 2 bases at J, with 4 bases between. DNA for the CDR3: TGTGCCAGCAGCCAAGATATAAACACCGGGGAGCTGTTTTTT. This codes for CASSQDINTGELFF.

The chain recombines TRBV28 with TRBJ2-7; D gene unclear. CDR3 length: 13 residues. Germline V lookup: CDR1 MDHEN, CDR2 SYDVKM. Trimming stripped 3 bases from V and 3 bases from J, with 9 bases between. CDR3 sequence reads: CASSLPPGYEQYF. The DNA of the CDR3 is TGTGCCAGCAGTTTGCCTCCCGGCTACGAGCAGTACTTC.

This clone has a handful of counts. The chain employs TRBV7-2 and TRBJ2-5; 12 bases agree with TRBD2. CDR3 length equals 14 residues. In germline, CDR1 is SGHTA, CDR2 FQGNSA. V trimming: 8 bases; J trimming: 2 bases; junction bases outside the gene matches: 3. DNA of the CDR3: TGTGCCAGCCGACTAGCGGGAGCACAAGAGACCCAGTACTTC. Amino acid sequence: CASRLAGAQETQYF.

This clone showed up just a few times. In the same sample, other DNA sequences code for this CDR3. The rearrangement joins TRBV5-1 to TRBJ2-1, with D tentatively TRBD2 (5 bases). With 0 bases removed from V and 3 bases from J, the gap between germline ends came to 10 bases. The CDR3 runs 15 residues. Germline lookup yields CDR1 SGHRS and CDR2 YFSETQ. The CDR3 protein is CASSLVRVSYNEQFF. CDR3 coding DNA: TGCGCCAGCAGCTTGGTGCGGGTAAGCTACAATGAGCAGTTCTTC.

There are a few counts of this clone. The chain links TRBV5-1 to TRBJ1-1, with D maybe TRBD1 (5 bases). Per germline, CDR1 SGHRS and CDR2 YFSETQ. The germline V and J ends were trimmed by 4 bases and 0 bases, with 16 bases remaining between them. This CDR3 is built from 16 residues. In DNA form, the CDR3 reads TGCGCCAGCAGCCTTTACAGGACCGCACTGAACACTGAAGCTTTCTTT. Its translation: CASSLYRTALNTEAFF.

This clone was counted between two and nine times. The rearrangement uses TRBV4-3 and TRBJ2-3; the D is unclear. This CDR3 comprises 15 residues. Per germline, CDR1 LGHNA and CDR2 YSLEER. Trimming left V 1 base short and J 0 bases short, with 8 bases between. The CDR3 sequence: CASSQAGQSTDTQYF. CDR3 DNA sequence: TGCGCCAGCAGCCAAGCTGGGCAGAGCACAGATACGCAGTATTTT.

J is TRBJ2-1 and V is TRBV15; D call uncertain. The CDR3 loop spans 15 amino acids. V lost 3 bases to trimming and J lost 5 bases, with 14 bases between them. CDR1 and CDR2 from the germline V gene are LNHNV and YYDKDF (reference sequence). The CDR3 DNA reads TGTGCCACCAGCAGGAATGTCGGTACGAACAATGAGCAGTTCTTC. Its protein product is CATSRNVGTNNEQFF.

The V call is TRBV7-2, the J call TRBJ2-3, with a tentative D call TRBD2 (6 bases). Trimming shortened V by 4 bases and J by 4 bases, and 12 bases separated the two germline ends. CDR3 length equals 14 residues. Germline V lookup: CDR1 SGHTA, CDR2 FQGNSA. This CDR3 reads CASSSGRLADTQYF. The CDR3 DNA sequence: TGTGCCAGCAGCTCCGGACGACTAGCAGATACGCAGTATTTT.

The chain uses TRBV7-9 and TRBJ2-1; 8 bases are a match to TRBD1. V lost 4 bases and J lost 7; bases outside the gene matches: 6. CDR3 length: 14 amino acids. The germline CDR1 and CDR2 sequences are SEHNR and FQNEAQ (reference sequence). CDR3 loop: CASSSWTGTNEQFF. CDR3 DNA: TGTGCCAGCAGCTCATGGACAGGGACGAATGAGCAGTTCTTC.

This clone occurred a few times. The chain carries TRBV18 and TRBJ2-7; no firm D call. The CDR3 totals 11 residues. The germline gives CDR1 KGHSH, CDR2 LQKENI. V gave up 6 bases and J gave up 6 bases, with 9 bases separating them. The CDR3 region has the DNA TGTGCCAGCTCCTCCGGCCGCGAGCAGTACTTC. It specifies CASSSGREQYF.